This TCR beta chain is from a study of graft-versus-host responses after intestinal transplantation. Study summary: Among the recipients, transplants were multivisceral, liver-intestinal, or isolated intestinal. After anti-thymocyte globulin induction, recipients took tacrolimus and steroids for roughly three years. Study outcomes and limitations: The authors found GvH clones in recipient marrow, some appearing first in ileum or blood. Graft-donor T cell macrochimerism coincided with high graft-versus-host to host-versus-graft clonal ratios in allografts.

The method was immunoSEQ multiplex PCR; TCRdb's version includes in-frame clones alone and lacks a portion of them. In the table there are 13,000 to 15,000 clones, approximately 70% of which are singletons. Note on this clone: The antigen remains undetermined.

Germline-derived CDR1 and CDR2 are SGDLS and YYNGEE. The V end was cut by 3 bases, the J end by 0 bases, with 10 bases between. This CDR3 is built from 15 residues. Graft samples were processed, releasing intraepithelial and lamina propria lymphocytes. V is TRBV9 and J is TRBJ1-3; D possibly corresponds to TRBD1 (5 bases). Sequences were derived from ileum tissue, sampled just over 700 days after intestinal transplantation. The receptor was derived from a human patient who received an intestinal transplant, so some T cells may come from the graft donor. DNA of the CDR3: TGTGCCAGCAGCGGAGACAGTTTCTCTGGAAACACCATATATTTT. Translating it yields CASSGDSFSGNTIYF. Combining the CDR3 with reference TRBV9 and TRBJ1-3 gives the whole variable domain DSGVTQTPKHLITATGQRVTLRCSPRSGDLSVYWYQQSLDQGLQFLIQYYNGEERAKGNILERFSAQQFPDLHSELNLSSLELGDSALYFCASSGDSFSGNTIYFGEGSWLTVV.